The entry below gives a single T cell receptor beta chain sequence along with its context. The specificity of this receptor is unknown. Base quality data are lacking; no much larger clone is found one base away. Libraries of naive CD8 T cells were built from about 20,000 to 1,000,000 sorted cells, with 10%, 30% or 50% of the purified RNA used. Naive CD8 T cells were FACS-sorted as CD8+CD4-CCR7+CD45RA+ on a BD FACSAria II into RLT Plus buffer. To test detection sensitivity, Jurkat RNA equal to approximately 10 TCR copies was added to samples of roughly 18,000-1,100,000 naive CD8 T cells. CD8 T cells were enriched with RosetteSep CD8+ T Cell Enrichment Cocktail and Ficoll-Paque, followed by ACK red cell lysis. The data are from a study of molecular identifiers for immune sequencing clone quantification (dated by TCRdb to the late 2010s). For context, the study as a whole: In a replicate experiment, RNA from around 20,000 or 100,000 naive CD8 T cells was split into five aliquots, four of which were sequenced. The study was a methods study using CD8 T cells to benchmark molecular-identifier clustering-based TCR repertoire sequencing (MIDCIRS) and TCR RNA copy counting. The study at large found these results: Spiked-in Jurkat TCR RNA equal to a single cell's worth was reported to be detectable even within 1,200,000 naive CD8 T cells. Naive libraries contained spiked-in Jurkat TCR RNA (roughly 10 copies' worth), which is not part of the donor repertoire. The sizes of highly expanded clones could end up underestimated when identical TCR molecules share a barcode. In CMV-specific effector cells, clones with more than 20 RNA copies contained over 98% of molecules, whereas in naive cells such clones contained under 1% of molecules. Modeling gave approximately 3 recovered TCR RNA copies per cell versus about ten by digital PCR, implying approximately 30% capture efficiency. When barcode sub-clustering was left out, chimeric consensus sequences inflated TCR diversity, with chimeras reaching as high as 47%.

Receptors were amplified or captured by PCR. Sequencing instrument: NextSeq 500. Bulk TCR libraries were prepared as previously described, using TCR primers listed in Table S5. Purification of total RNA was performed with the Qiagen AllPrep DNA/RNA kit. Reads from multiple sequencing runs of the same library were pooled before analysis. From the authors' description of their analysis: Reads were retained only if the reads had an exact TCR constant sequence, and the retained reads were trimmed to 150 nt and grouped according to their 12-nt molecular barcodes. Reads inside each barcode group were sub-clustered using a 15% Levenshtein threshold, and a quality-weighted consensus sequence was constructed for each RNA molecule. Non-functional sequences were excluded, and lower-count sequences lying one edit away from another sequence were also excluded. Based on a fit of two negative binomial distributions, barcode sub-clusters having less than 20% of the maximum read count were discarded. In TCRdb, the public reads were trimmed at Q25 with fastp and aligned with MiXCR, with productive beta chains retained. Under each unique CDR3 protein, matching rows form one entry showing the most common genes and DNA. TCRdb, not the original authors, processed these V and J calls. For this sample there are about 630,000 distinct CDR3 sequences; about 25% appear just once. About 0.78% of the sample is taken by the ten largest.

V drops 0 bases and J drops 4 bases, leaving 6 bases in between. CDR1 and CDR2, looked up from the germline V gene, are SGHAT and FQNNGV. The CDR3 measures 14 amino acids from cysteine to phenylalanine. The retained sequence is limited to the CDR3, 42 bases, with the frame set at the first base. Sequencing was carried out using naive CD8+ T cells from blood, with Jurkat cell RNA spiked in. The cell subset or site tag for this specimen amounts to: FACS-sorted CD8+CD4-CCR7+CD45RA+ naive T cells. The clonotype comes from a human donor in good health. Some libraries in this study had Jurkat cell RNA spiked in. The V and J genes are TRBV11-2 and TRBJ1-4; the D gene cannot be named for sure. The CDR3 has the sequence CASSLDFGNEKLFF. The base sequence is TGTGCCAGCAGCTTAGATTTTGGTAATGAAAAACTGTTTTTT.